This note documents a single T cell receptor (beta chain) sequence. As yet, its antigen is unknown. The read comes to an end 3 residues before the CDR3 does, leaving the germline J gene to fill in the end. This sample stems from a study of T cells in women clearing cervical HPV infection. Study context: Cases: HPV16-related CIN3 or worse on histology, a couple of invasive cancers. Case blood was drawn when the lesion was first found; control blood after infection became undetectable.

MY09/MY11 PCR detected cervical HPV DNA; dot-blot assigned genotypes. Sequencing used immunoSEQ multiplex PCR; TCRdb keeps in-frame clones, though not all of them. The table lists roughly 18,000 clones. Overall study results and limits: Effector/memory and HPV-specific T cells were not isolated, and association timing is unknown.

Trimming took 3 bases from V and 4 from J; bases not matched to a gene: 8. CDR1 and CDR2 from the germline V gene are SGHRS and YFSETQ. This CDR3 is built from 15 residues. The V gene is TRBV5-1, the J gene TRBJ2-5, with 8 bases matching TRBD1. This receptor was taken from a woman aged 18-70 years with a cervical HPV16 infection that either progressed to CIN3+ or cleared (not recorded which). Material: blood buffy coat. The CDR3 loop reads CASSSRTGSRETQYF. The sequenced part of the CDR3 DNA is TGCGCCAGCAGCTCGCGGACAGGGTCCCGAGAGACC.